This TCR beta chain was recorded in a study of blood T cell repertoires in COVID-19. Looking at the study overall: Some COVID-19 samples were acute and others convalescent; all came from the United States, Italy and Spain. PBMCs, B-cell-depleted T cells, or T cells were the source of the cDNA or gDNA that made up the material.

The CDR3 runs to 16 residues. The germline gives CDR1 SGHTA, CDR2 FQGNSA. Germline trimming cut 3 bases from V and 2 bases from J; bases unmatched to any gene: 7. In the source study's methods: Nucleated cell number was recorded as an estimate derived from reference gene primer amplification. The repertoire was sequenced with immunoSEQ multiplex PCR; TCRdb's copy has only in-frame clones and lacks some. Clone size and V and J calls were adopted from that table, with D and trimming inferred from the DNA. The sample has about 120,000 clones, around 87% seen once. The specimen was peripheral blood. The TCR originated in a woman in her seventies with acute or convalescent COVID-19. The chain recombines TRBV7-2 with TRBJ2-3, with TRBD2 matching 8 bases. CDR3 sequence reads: CASSLTLAGITDTQYF. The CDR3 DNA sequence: TGTGCCAGCAGCTTGACTCTAGCGGGTATCACAGATACGCAGTATTTT.